This entry is about one T cell receptor (beta chain). Its antigen remains unidentified. Within one base of it there is no much larger clone, and no base qualities were kept. This entry is derived from a study of OX40 agonist ivuxolimab in advanced cancers. Background on the whole study: Ivuxolimab, which targeted the costimulatory receptor OX40 (CD134), was an agonistic, fully human IgG2 monoclonal antibody. The paper describes the monotherapy dose-escalation part (N of about 55 patients) of the phase I trial of ivuxolimab. Of the approximately 50 dose-escalation patients, hepatocellular carcinoma was present in about 20, melanoma in roughly 15, renal cell carcinoma in 9 and head and neck cancer in 9. Intravenous ivuxolimab was administered to patients every 2 weeks at six dose levels: 0.01, 0.1, 0.3, 1.5, 3 and 10 mg/kg. Partial responses were achieved by three dose-escalation patients, of whom one had hepatocellular carcinoma and two had cutaneous melanoma. Patients were allowed to have had prior anti-PD-1, anti-PD-L1 or anti-CTLA-4 therapy, and 40% of the dose-escalation patients had been treated with checkpoint inhibitors. The point of sequencing TCRbeta in the periphery was to test whether ivuxolimab changed TCR sequence diversity and drove clonal T-cell expansion. The dose-escalation cohort was 82.7% male with a mean age of around 62 years, ranging from roughly 20 to 80.

V lost 5 bases and J lost 6 bases; the stretch between them is 7 bases long. Taken from the germline V gene, the CDR1 and CDR2 loops are MDHEN and SYDVKM. From its cysteine to its phenylalanine, the CDR3 spans 12 amino acids. Only the CDR3 DNA stays, 36 bases, in frame from base 1. The study at large found these results: Partial responders in the 0.1-3.0 mg/kg groups had among the lowest normalized peripheral clonal expansion, especially among CD8+ T cells. Antigen specificity was not determined for the clonally expanded peripheral T cells. Low levels of normalized T-cell clonal expansion were also seen in some nonresponding patients. At doses of 0.1 to 3.0 mg/kg, clonal expansion of both CD4+ and CD8+ blood T cells was observed from baseline to week 6. On average, CD8+ T cells showed more expanded clones than CD4+ T cells after ivuxolimab.

The trial excluded patients who had a history of autoimmune disease or who were on systemic immunosuppression. Peripheral blood for TCR sequencing was collected from all dose cohorts at baseline, on cycle 4 day 1, and on cycle 7 day 1. The samples were drawn from a first-in-human, open-label, multicenter phase I dose-escalation trial of ivuxolimab. Adults with locally advanced or metastatic melanoma, renal cell carcinoma, hepatocellular carcinoma or head and neck squamous cell carcinoma were enrolled in the trial. Before TCR sequencing, CD4+ T cells and CD8+ T cells from peripheral blood were sorted into separate populations. To sequence the TCRbeta CDR3 region, genomic DNA was isolated from the sorted cells. TCRbeta CDR3 regions were sequenced using the immunoSEQ Assay. TCRdb limited this immuneACCESS table to in-frame rearrangements with V and J called. A share of clones is missing; checked studies link under half to unresolved V genes, and the rest is unexplained. Recorded for this sample are 65,000 to 85,000 clones; around 88% of them occurred a single time. The top ten constitute around 0.56% of the sample.

The sequencing used CD4+ or CD8+ T cells sorted from blood, collected in a trial of the OX40 agonist ivuxolimab. The chain uses TRBV28 and TRBJ1-4; the D segment cannot be called with confidence. The origin of this receptor is an adult with an advanced solid tumor such as melanoma, head and neck, liver or kidney cancer. CDR3 loop: CASSGLYEKLFF. The bases read TGTGCCAGCAGTGGACTGTATGAAAAACTGTTTTTT.